These T cell receptor beta chains were read from a single sample in a study of sequential checkpoint blockade in melanoma. Using immunoSEQ multiplex PCR, the repertoire was profiled, and TCRdb retains in-frame clones only, with some absent. The top ten clones hold roughly 30% of a sample with around 13,000 clones, roughly 69% of them seen once. The sequencing here drew on CD8+ T cells sorted from blood (inferred from file names), taken from a patient given nivolumab and ipilimumab in sequence. The receptor source for this set is a human donor with melanoma. The CDR3 runs from the conserved cysteine through the conserved F or W. The D gene is left open where the match is weak.

d_gene,v_gene,j_gene,CDR3aa
.,TRBV6-1,TRBJ1-5,CACVGTPPSNQPQHF
.,TRBV15,TRBJ1-1,CATTGVPGTEAFF
TRBD2,TRBV25-1,TRBJ2-1,CASRTPSGAYNEQFF
.,TRBV18,TRBJ2-1,CASFLESPYYNEQFF
.,TRBV2,TRBJ2-7,CASSDVWHPSYEQYF
.,TRBV4-3,TRBJ2-1,CASSQDLAGSNEQFF
TRBD2,TRBV9,TRBJ2-1,CASSVSGRSGNEQFF
.,TRBV7-9,TRBJ1-3,CASSLGNSGNTIYF
.,TRBV7-9,TRBJ2-7,CASSFNRVYEQYF
TRBD2,TRBV4-3,TRBJ2-3,CASSQGTSGITDTQYF
.,TRBV28,TRBJ1-2,CASTLWGAGYGYTF
.,TRBV27,TRBJ2-2,CASSRTIGELFF
.,TRBV7-9,.,CASSLRTAYEQYF
.,TRBV7-3,TRBJ2-1,CASSLKGGWEDEQFF
.,TRBV9,TRBJ2-7,CASSAGYEQYF
TRBD2,TRBV2,TRBJ2-1,CASSEEPTSRYSYNEQFF
TRBD2,TRBV11-2,TRBJ2-7,CASSPWMTSGRKNEQYF
.,TRBV23-1,TRBJ2-7,CASSPLVLEQYF
.,TRBV20-1,TRBJ2-3,CSASAGIEYF
.,TRBV13,TRBJ2-1,CASSSDLVYYEQFF
.,TRBV7-9,TRBJ2-2,CASSPGVNTGELFF
TRBD1,TRBV7-3,TRBJ2-5,CASSPQTGRADRGETQYF
.,TRBV5-4,TRBJ2-1,CASSYGTHSPFF
.,TRBV9,TRBJ2-2,CASSVNAREDTGELFF
.,TRBV13,TRBJ1-6,CASSPRARFPLHF
.,TRBV5-6,TRBJ2-1,CASGLGSPNEQFF
.,TRBV9,TRBJ2-2,CASSVGSGDTGELFF
TRBD2,TRBV6-5,TRBJ2-2,CASRPSAGESGELFF
TRBD1,TRBV11-3,TRBJ2-4,CASSLGGQGRAKNIQYF
.,TRBV13,TRBJ2-7,CASRGGAYEQYF
.,TRBV5-4,TRBJ1-5,CASSLRPQEYNQPQHF
.,TRBV30,TRBJ1-2,CAWSLRTPRYGYTF
TRBD1,TRBV30,TRBJ2-3,CAWSPPGTGGFRDTQYF
TRBD1,TRBV11-2,.,CASSLAPGQGSVSYEQYF
.,TRBV19,TRBJ2-4,CASSPIRGTVRDIQYF
.,TRBV5-6,TRBJ2-7,CASSAQVSSYEQYF
.,TRBV6-4,TRBJ2-5,CASSESPGRAETQYF
TRBD1,TRBV28,TRBJ1-4,CASSFARTGTANEKLFF
TRBD1,TRBV7-8,TRBJ2-5,CASSFVEGAWETQYF
.,TRBV28,TRBJ1-6,CASSPLYREFNSPLHF
.,TRBV6-6,.,CASSYSAGSYEQYF
TRBD2,TRBV7-9,TRBJ2-1,CASRSGGSSYNEQFF
.,TRBV7-2,.,CASSFSTRMNYEQYF
TRBD2,TRBV5-6,TRBJ2-7,CASSAGDYEQYF
TRBD1,TRBV7-9,TRBJ1-2,CASSQATGVYGYTF
TRBD1,TRBV7-2,TRBJ2-7,CASSLEGGQGAYEQYF
TRBD1,TRBV27,TRBJ1-2,CASSLTGVYGYTF
TRBD1,TRBV9,TRBJ2-5,CASSVEGTGGEETQYF
TRBD2,TRBV2,TRBJ2-5,CASSDHGTSVQETQYF
TRBD1,TRBV10-3,TRBJ1-2,CAISGRQGINYGYTF
.,TRBV11-1,TRBJ2-7,CASSPGLLYEQYF
.,TRBV7-7,TRBJ2-1,CASSPTAYNEQFF
.,TRBV9,TRBJ2-3,CASSVDSGGGTDTQYF
.,TRBV6-4,TRBJ2-3,CASSEGEETDTQYF
.,TRBV25-1,TRBJ2-1,CASSGSYNEQFF